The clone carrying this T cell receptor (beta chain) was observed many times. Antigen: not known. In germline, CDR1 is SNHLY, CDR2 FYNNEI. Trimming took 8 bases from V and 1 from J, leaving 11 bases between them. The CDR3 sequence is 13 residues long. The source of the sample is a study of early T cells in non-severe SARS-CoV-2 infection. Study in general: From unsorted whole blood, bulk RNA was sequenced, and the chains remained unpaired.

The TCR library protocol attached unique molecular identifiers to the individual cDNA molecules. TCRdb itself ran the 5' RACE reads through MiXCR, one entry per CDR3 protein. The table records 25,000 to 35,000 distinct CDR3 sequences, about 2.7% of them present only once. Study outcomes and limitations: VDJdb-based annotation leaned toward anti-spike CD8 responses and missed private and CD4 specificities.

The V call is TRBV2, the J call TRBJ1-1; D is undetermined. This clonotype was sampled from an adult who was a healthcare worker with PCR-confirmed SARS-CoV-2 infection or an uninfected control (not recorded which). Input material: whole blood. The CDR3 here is CASSSRGNTEAFF. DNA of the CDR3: TGTGCCAGCTCGAGTCGAGGGAACACTGAAGCTTTCTTT. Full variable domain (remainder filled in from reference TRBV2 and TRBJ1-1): EPEVTQTPSHQVTQMGQEVILRCVPISNHLYFYWYRQILGQKVEFLVSFYNNEISEKSEIFDDQFSVERPDGSNFTLKIRSTKLEDSAMYFCASSSRGNTEAFFGQGTRLTVV.